These 4 T cell receptor beta chains were sequenced from one sample in a study of regulatory T cells in long-lasting Graves disease. Building of the TCR beta libraries involved iRepertoire HTBI primers and Arm-PCR of CDR3 regions. TCRdb reprocessed the multiplex PCR reads with MiXCR, giving one entry per CDR3 protein. Found here are around 500,000 distinct CDR3 sequences, around 12% of them singletons; the top ten hold roughly 8.9%. Time point denoted: newly diagnosed GD, antithyroid drugs for less than 3 months. TCR sequences were obtained from RNA taken from PBMCs. The same sample was also used in a study of T cells in Graves' hyperthyroidism and ophthalmopathy.

Sequences were derived from peripheral blood mononuclear cells (PBMCs), sampled at new diagnosis, from a patient treated with antithyroid drugs. The source of these receptors is a woman aged 25 to 45 with Graves disease.

This clonotype was counted ten times or more. The rearrangement joins TRBV19 to TRBJ2-1; the D gene is possibly TRBD1 (6 bases). Per germline, CDR1 LNHDA and CDR2 SQIVND (reference sequence). Trimming removed 5 bases from V and 2 bases from J, with 13 bases in between. CDR3 length: 15 amino acids. This CDR3 is CASSWQGITYNEQFF. The DNA for the CDR3 is TGTGCCAGTAGTTGGCAGGGGATTACCTACAATGAGCAGTTCTTC.

A word on this clonotype: Possible read error: a much larger clone is one base away. The rearrangement links TRBV20-1 to TRBJ2-7; 9 nucleotides line up with TRBD2. The V segment lost 5 bases and the J segment 5 bases; nucleotides outside the gene matches: 7. This CDR3 has 13 amino acids. Germline CDR1 DFQATT, CDR2 SNEGSKA (reference sequence). CDR3 in DNA: TGCAGTGCTGGAATGCCTAGCGGGGACGAGCAGTACTTC. Translating it yields CSAGMPSGDEQYF.

Remarks on this clonotype: A read error is possible here, since a much larger clone lies one base away. The chain combines TRBV28 with TRBJ2-3; 8 bases map to TRBD2. This CDR3 has 17 amino acids. The V gene's germline CDR1 is MDHEN and CDR2 SYDVKM. DNA for the CDR3: TGTGCCAACAGTTCCGGGGGGGAGGTGGGGACCACAGATACGCAGTATTTT. This codes for CANSSGGEVGTTDTQYF. Full variable domain (missing parts from reference TRBV28 and TRBJ2-3): DVKVTQSSRYLVKRTGEKVFLECVQDMDHENMFWYRQDPGLGLRLIYFSYDVKMKEKGDIPEGYSVSREKKERFSLILESASTNQTSMYLCANSSGGEVGTTDTQYFGPGTRLTVL.

This sequence joins TRBV24-1 and TRBJ1-5, with D unresolved. Germline CDR1 is KGHDR and CDR2 is SFDVKD. The CDR3 has 14 residues. Trimming pared 2 bases from V and 4 bases from J, leaving 8 bases between. The CDR3 bases are TGTGCCACCAGTGATTCTGGGTGGAATCAGCCCCAGCATTTT. It codes for CATSDSGWNQPQHF.